This T cell receptor beta chain came from a study of blood T cell repertoires in COVID-19. In the case of this clone: This CDR3 is also generated by other DNA sequences in the sample.

Here immunoSEQ multiplex PCR was the method, and the copy in TCRdb shows in-frame clones only, minus some. Of about 150,000 clones in the sample, about 80% are singletons; the top ten hold 0.5% to 0.65%. Losses at the gene ends were 3 bases for V and 1 base for J; bases not matched to a gene: 1. CDR1 and CDR2 from the germline V gene are KGHSH and LQKENI. The CDR3 is 14 amino acids. The material sequenced was peripheral blood. The TCR was taken from a man in his sixties with acute or convalescent COVID-19. This rearrangement joins TRBV18 to TRBJ1-1; 8 bases match TRBD1. CDR3 amino acids: CASSPGQGNTEAFF. In nucleotides, the CDR3 is TGTGCCAGCTCACCCGGACAGGGGAACACTGAAGCTTTCTTT.